A selection of T cell receptor beta chains follows, all from one sample in a study of OX40 agonist ivuxolimab in advanced cancers. The data were produced by immunoSEQ multiplex PCR, yet TCRdb's version contains in-frame clones alone and is incomplete. The sample shows tens of thousands of clones, roughly 89% of them seen only once. Sequenced here: CD4+ or CD8+ T cells sorted from blood, sampled in a trial of the OX40 agonist ivuxolimab. The source is an adult with an advanced solid tumor such as melanoma, head and neck, liver or kidney cancer. Each CDR3 is given with its conserved first and last residue. A D gene is named only where the DNA matches it firmly. Clone size is not always given. Where it is, it says once, few, many or a class for expanded clones.

abundance	j_gene	v_gene	d_gene	CDR3nt	CDR3aa
-	TRBJ2-7	TRBV2	-	TGTGCCAGCAGTGAAGAACAGGTGGGCGAGCAGTACTTC	CASSEEQVGEQYF
-	TRBJ1-4	TRBV6-4	-	TGTGCCAGCGGCGGGCAGCCAACTAATGAAAAACTGTTTTTT	CASGGQPTNEKLFF
-	TRBJ2-3	TRBV7-3	-	TGTGCCAGCAGCCGGACCCTTTCCGATACGCAGTATTTT	CASSRTLSDTQYF
-	TRBJ2-7	TRBV19	-	TGTGCCAGTAGTATCGTTCAGGGTTACGAGCAGTACTTC	CASSIVQGYEQYF
few	TRBJ1-2	TRBV19	-	TGTGCCACCTTGGCGGATCTGATACATGGCTACACCTTC	CATLADLIHGYTF
-	TRBJ1-1	TRBV4-2	-	TGTGCCAGCAGCCCGAGTATGGTCCCAATGGGGACTGAAGCTTTCTTT	CASSPSMVPMGTEAFF
many	TRBJ2-7	TRBV5-4	TRBD2	TGTGCCAGCAGTATATCGGGGGGGCCTCGCCTCTTC	CASSISGGPRLF
-	TRBJ2-1	TRBV27	-	TGTGCCAGCAGTTTAGTTTTGGGTTCCAATGAGCAGTTCTTC	CASSLVLGSNEQFF
-	TRBJ2-7	TRBV19	TRBD2	TGTGCCACCGCTAGCGGGGGGGCCCGGGAGCAGTACTTC	CATASGGAREQYF
-	TRBJ2-3	TRBV5-4	-	TGTGCCAGCAGCTTGGGGGGACTCCAGGATTTGGCAGATACGCAGTATTTT	CASSLGGLQDLADTQYF